These 16 T cell receptor beta chains were sequenced from one sample in a study of OX40 agonist ivuxolimab in advanced cancers. TCRdb's table, derived via immunoSEQ multiplex PCR, lists solely in-frame clones and lacks some. Of tens of thousands of clones listed, less than 90% were seen once; the top ten hold 15% to 20%. The sample here was CD4+ or CD8+ T cells sorted from blood, taken in a trial of the OX40 agonist ivuxolimab. Receptors were obtained from an adult with an advanced solid tumor such as melanoma, head and neck, liver or kidney cancer.

The chain combines TRBV5-5 with TRBJ2-7; TRBD1 or TRBD2 may be the D gene (7 bases each). The length of the CDR3 is 15 residues. CDR1 is SGHKS and CDR2 is YYEKEE in the germline V gene (reference sequence). V lost 3 bases and J 3 bases, leaving 16 bases between the germline ends. The CDR3 DNA is TGTGCCAGCAGCTGGGGAGGGGGCTTATACTACGAGCAGTACTTC. Its protein product is CASSWGGGLYYEQYF.

This rearrangement joins TRBV5-1 to TRBJ2-7; weak D call: TRBD1 (6 bases). Germline CDR1 reads SGHRS; CDR2 reads YFSETQ. V was clipped by 4 bases and J by 0 bases, with 11 bases between them. The CDR3 covers 14 residues. For the CDR3, the DNA is TGCGCCAGCAGCATCCGACAGGCCTCCTACGAGCAGTACTTC. It specifies CASSIRQASYEQYF.

This clone was detected once. J is TRBJ2-7 and V is TRBV5-1, with D perhaps TRBD1 (6 bases). The V end lost 5 bases, the J end lost 0 bases, and 9 bases lay between the germline ends. CDR3 length: 13 residues. Germline V gene lookup returns CDR1 SGHRS and CDR2 YFSETQ. CDR3 in DNA: TGCGCCAGCAGTACAGGGAGCTCCTACGAGCAGTACTTC. Translation: CASSTGSSYEQYF.

The chain joins TRBV5-4 to TRBJ1-2, with TRBD1 identical over 9 bases. The CDR3 length is 17 residues. After removal of 4 bases from V and 9 bases from J, the junction contained 19 bases not matched to a gene. Germline V CDR1 and CDR2: SGHNT, YYREEE (reference sequence). The chain's CDR3 is CASSPSAPGQGTRSYTF. The CDR3 DNA reads TGTGCCAGCAGCCCATCGGCCCCGGGACAGGGTACGAGGAGCTACACCTTC. The full variable domain, with the rest looked up from reference TRBV5-4 and TRBJ1-2, is ETGVTQSPTHLIKTRGQQVTLRCSSQSGHNTVSWYQQALGQGPQFIFQYYREEENGRGNFPPRFSGLQFPNYSSELNVNALELDDSALYLCASSPSAPGQGTRSYTFGSGTRLTVV.

This clone was seen a single time. The chain has TRBV7-9 and TRBJ2-7; weak D call: TRBD1 (6 bases). Germline loops: CDR1 SEHNR, CDR2 FQNEAQ (reference sequence). The CDR3 runs to 15 residues. Deletions cut 6 bases from V and 3 bases from J, with 18 bases between. This CDR3 reads CASSSPYRTDYEQYF. The CDR3 region has the DNA TGTGCCAGCAGTTCCCCATACCGGACAGACTACGAGCAGTACTTC.

The rearrangement joins TRBV27 to TRBJ2-3, with 7 bases fitting TRBD2. CDR1 MNHEY and CDR2 SMNVEV come from the germline V gene (reference sequence). With 7 bases clipped from V and 0 bases from J, the junction kept 4 bases outside the gene matches. The CDR3 totals 14 residues. The CDR3 coding sequence is TGTGCCAGCATGCGGGGGAAAAGCACAGATACGCAGTATTTT. As protein: CASMRGKSTDTQYF.

The chain uses TRBV4-1 and TRBJ1-2; D unclear. This CDR3 comprises 14 residues. The V and J ends lost 0 bases and 1 base respectively, with 6 bases between them. From germline, CDR1 is MGHRA and CDR2 YSYEKL. DNA for the CDR3: TGCGCCAGCAGCCAAGAAGGAGTTAACTATGGCTACACCTTC. This codes for CASSQEGVNYGYTF.

The chain recombines TRBV5-1 with TRBJ1-6; D gene unclear. V was clipped by 2 bases and J by 11 bases, with 8 bases between them. The CDR3 length is 12 residues. Germline V gives CDR1 SGHRS, CDR2 YFSETQ. The DNA of the CDR3 is TGCGCCAGCAGCTTCACGGGGACACCCCTCCACTTT. As protein: CASSFTGTPLHF.

The CDR3 DNA reads as TGTGCCAGCAGTTCTTGGGGGGGTGAAGACACAGATACGCAGTATTTT. Its protein is CASSSWGGEDTDTQYF. The rearrangement links TRBV6-5 to TRBJ2-3; TRBD2 aligns across 7 bases. Losses at the gene ends were 4 bases for V and 2 bases for J; bases not matched to a gene: 9. Germline values: CDR1 MNHEY, CDR2 SVGAGI. The CDR3 is 16 amino acids.

This rearrangement joins TRBV7-2 to TRBJ1-6, with D possibly TRBD1 on 6 matching bases. Trimming removed 5 bases from V and 3 bases from J, with 17 bases in between. Germline V gene data show CDR1 as SGHTA and CDR2 as FQGNSA. This CDR3 is 17 amino acids long. In nucleotides, the CDR3 is TGTGCCAGCAGCCACGCAGGGGCGCAGAACTATAATTCACCCCTCCACTTT. Residues: CASSHAGAQNYNSPLHF.

The CDR3 nucleotides are TGTGCCAGCAGTTACCAGGGGGCTAATGAAAAACTGTTTTTT. This translates into CASSYQGANEKLFF. The chain has TRBV6-5 and TRBJ1-4; 7 bases fit TRBD1. This CDR3 comprises 14 residues. Losses at the gene ends were 2 bases for V and 3 bases for J; bases not matched to a gene: 0. CDR1 and CDR2 from the germline V gene are MNHEY and SVGAGI.

V is TRBV4-1 and J is TRBJ1-2; D is unresolved. Trimming took 2 bases from V and 2 from J, leaving 12 bases between them. Germline V gives CDR1 MGHRA, CDR2 YSYEKL. This CDR3 is 15 amino acids long. The CDR3 DNA sequence: TGCGCCAGCAGCCAAACTCAGACTGAAAACTATGGCTACACCTTC. Translating gives CASSQTQTENYGYTF.

The rearrangement joins TRBV10-3 to TRBJ2-2; D is undetermined. Trimming pared 4 bases from V and 7 bases from J, leaving 10 bases between. CDR1 ENHRY and CDR2 SYGVKD come from the germline V gene. The length of the CDR3 is 13 residues. This CDR3 reads CAISGDGIGELFF. CDR3 nucleotides: TGTGCCATCAGTGGGGATGGGATCGGGGAGCTGTTTTTT.

Comment on this clone: The same CDR3 can be traced to other DNA sequences in this sample. The chain combines TRBV2 with TRBJ1-4; 9 nucleotides align to TRBD1. J was trimmed by 8 bases and V by 8 bases; bases with no gene match: 9. Germline values: CDR1 SNHLY, CDR2 FYNNEI. The CDR3 contains 14 residues. The CDR3 protein is CASGRQGGREKLFF. CDR3 DNA sequence: TGTGCCAGCGGCCGACAGGGGGGGCGAGAAAAACTGTTTTTT.

The V and J genes are TRBV5-1 and TRBJ1-1, with D perhaps TRBD1 (6 bases). CDR3 length: 14 amino acids. Looked up from germline, CDR1 is SGHRS and CDR2 is YFSETQ. V was clipped by 6 bases and J by 0 bases, with 12 bases between them. The CDR3 region has the DNA TGCGCCAGCACGGCAGGGGATATGAACACTGAAGCTTTCTTT. It specifies CASTAGDMNTEAFF.

This clone is labeled as medium-sized. The chain joins TRBV6-5 to TRBJ2-1, with 12 bases fitting TRBD2. Germline V lookup: CDR1 MNHEY, CDR2 SVGAGI. Trimming cost V 8 bases and J 6 bases; bases outside gene matches: 2. CDR3 length: 13 residues. Here the CDR3 reads CASGLAGPNEQFF. Here the CDR3 DNA reads TGTGCCAGCGGACTAGCGGGGCCCAATGAGCAGTTCTTC.